This T cell receptor beta chain was recovered during a study of shared clonotypes between healthy human individuals. This clone was seen only once. Its target is unknown. Measured with immunoSEQ multiplex PCR; TCRdb has only the in-frame clones, and not every one. The repertoire holds under 2,500,000 clones, with 90% to 96% as singletons. There are 15 residues in the CDR3. The V gene's germline CDR1 is MNHEY and CDR2 SVGAGI. The ends were cut back, 5 bases at V and 5 bases at J, with 16 bases in the middle. Overall study results and limits: Several donors had around 5.2% of their naive CD4 clonotypes in common. Even with large depth, rarefaction showed that sorted-subset sequencing was incomplete.

The chain links TRBV6-5 to TRBJ2-1; tentatively, D is TRBD1 or TRBD2 (6 bases each). The clonotype was recovered from a man aged 18 to 35 in good health. What was sequenced was naive CD4+ T cells sorted from blood. Subset in this sample: CD45RA+ positively selected. The CDR3 is CASSPSGGLHNEQFF. CDR3 nucleotides: TGTGCCAGCAGTCCCTCCGGGGGCCTTCACAATGAGCAGTTCTTC.